This TCR beta chain was identified in a study of T cells in localized non-small cell lung cancer. Sequenced by immunoSEQ multiplex PCR; TCRdb stores in-frame clones only, minus some. This sample yields 70,000 to 95,000 clones, of which roughly 93% are seen a single time; 4.1% belongs to the top ten. There are 15 residues in the CDR3. Germline V gene lookup returns CDR1 MDHEN and CDR2 SYDVKM. The V gene lost 2 bases and the J gene lost 1 base, with 11 bases spanning the gap. This clonotype was sampled from a woman between 35 and 70 years old with stage II squamous cell lung carcinoma. The material sequenced was PBMCs, taken before any cancer treatment. This chain connects TRBV28 to TRBJ1-2, with a possible D match to TRBD1 (6 bases). The CDR3 nucleotides read TGTGCCAGCAGTTTACCCGGGACACATAACTATGGCTACACCTTC. Encoded protein: CASSLPGTHNYGYTF.